The TCR beta chain under discussion was sequenced for a study of cytomegalovirus exposure and HLA in healthy donors. A word on this clone: Its antigen remains unknown.

PCR amplification relied on 60 Vbeta primers (plus 13 Jbeta primers). Here immunoSEQ multiplex PCR was the method, and the copy in TCRdb shows in-frame clones only, minus some. The table includes a few hundred thousand clones, 70% to 90% detected once. The donors comprised healthy bone marrow donors. Nominal health characterized the donors when sampled, though unrecorded immune exposures were likely. Study outcomes and limitations: Immune exposure was documented only through CMV serostatus. Near-uniform donor sequencing depth was presumed by presence/absence analyses.

Sequencing was done on a sample of PBMCs. The clonotype was recovered from a woman between 18 and 29 years old in good health and CMV-seronegative.

For the CDR3, the DNA is TGTGCCAGCAGCTTAGGCAGGTTCGAGCAGTACTTC. This translates into CASSLGRFEQYF. The chain couples TRBV7-8 to TRBJ2-7, with D unclear. Germline assignment: CDR1 SGHVS and CDR2 FQNEAQ. The ends were cut back, 1 base at V and 6 bases at J, with 7 bases in the middle. The CDR3 contains 12 residues.